The text below deals with one TCR beta chain. V lost 0 bases to trimming and J lost 0 bases, with 5 bases between them. This CDR3 region has 15 residues. CDR1 is MNHEY and CDR2 is SVGAGI in the germline V gene. The data are from a study of blood T cell repertoires in COVID-19. Study-level background: Nucleic acid was either cDNA or gDNA, and it came from T cells, B-cell-depleted T cells, or PBMCs.

TCRdb's copy holds only in-frame clones and misses some; the assay was immunoSEQ multiplex PCR. The table lists 130,000 to 150,000 clones, about nine tenths of them singletons. Input material: peripheral blood. The origin of this receptor is a man between 50 and 59 years old with active or convalescent COVID-19. V usage is TRBV6-5 and J usage is TRBJ1-4; D is unclear. Here the CDR3 DNA reads TGTGCCAGCAGTTACTCTCCCGCAACTAATGAAAAACTGTTTTTT. Protein sequence: CASSYSPATNEKLFF.